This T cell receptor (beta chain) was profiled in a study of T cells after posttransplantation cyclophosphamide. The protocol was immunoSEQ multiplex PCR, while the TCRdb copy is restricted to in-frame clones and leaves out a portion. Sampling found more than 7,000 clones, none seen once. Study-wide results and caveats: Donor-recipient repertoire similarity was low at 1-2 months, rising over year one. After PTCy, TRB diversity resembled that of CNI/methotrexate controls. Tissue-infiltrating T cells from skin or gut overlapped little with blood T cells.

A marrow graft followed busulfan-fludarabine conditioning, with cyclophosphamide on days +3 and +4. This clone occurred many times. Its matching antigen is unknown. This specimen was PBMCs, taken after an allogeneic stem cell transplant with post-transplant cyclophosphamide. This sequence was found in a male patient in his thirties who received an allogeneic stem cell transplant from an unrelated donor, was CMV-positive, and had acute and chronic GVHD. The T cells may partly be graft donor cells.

The CDR3 protein is CASSQDRQGGGGYTF. In nucleotides, the CDR3 is TGCGCCAGCAGCCAAGACAGGCAGGGCGGCGGTGGCTACACCTTC. The rearrangement uses TRBV4-3 and TRBJ1-2; perhaps TRBD1 as D (5 bases). V shed 0 bases and J shed 7 bases, with 15 bases lying between them. Germline V gene sequence: CDR1 LGHNA, CDR2 YSLEER. The CDR3 consists of 15 residues.